The T cell receptor beta chain described here comes from a study of identifying expanded T cells in peripheral blood. Study results and caveats: Variance in clone template counts between approximately two-week samples significantly increased with total template count across all healthy donors.

Some clones are missing from TCRdb's copy, which holds only in-frame ones; the method was immunoSEQ multiplex PCR. The table lists tens of thousands of clones, roughly 87% of them singletons, with approximately 5.3% in the top ten. Note on this clone: Its target is unknown.

The germline V gene encodes CDR1 LNHDA and CDR2 SQIVND (reference sequence). Trimming cost V 1 base and J 7 bases, with 19 bases left between them. The length of the CDR3 is 16 residues. The sample consisted of blood. The rearrangement links TRBV19 to TRBJ1-2; tentative D call: TRBD1 (5 bases). This clonotype originated in a person aged 18 to 75 in good health. CDR3 sequence (DNA): TGTGCCAGTAGTATAGGACCGCCGGGACCGGGGGGTGGCTACACCTTC. This codes for CASSIGPPGPGGGYTF.